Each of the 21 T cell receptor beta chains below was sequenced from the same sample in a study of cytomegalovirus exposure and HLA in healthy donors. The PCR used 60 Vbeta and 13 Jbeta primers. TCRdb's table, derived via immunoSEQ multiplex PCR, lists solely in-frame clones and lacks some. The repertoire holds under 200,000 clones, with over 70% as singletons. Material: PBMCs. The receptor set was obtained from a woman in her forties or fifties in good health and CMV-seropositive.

The CDR3 spells CASSEIQGAHEQYF. CDR3 DNA: TGTGCCAGCAGTGAAATCCAGGGGGCCCACGAGCAGTACTTC. This chain uses TRBV2 with TRBJ2-7, with 8 bases lining up with TRBD1. The CDR3 is 14 amino acids. The germline V gene encodes CDR1 SNHLY and CDR2 FYNNEI. The V gene end was trimmed by 2 bases and the J gene end by 5 bases; junction bases not matched to a gene: 5. The full variable domain, with the rest looked up from reference TRBV2 and TRBJ2-7, is EPEVTQTPSHQVTQMGQEVILRCVPISNHLYFYWYRQILGQKVEFLVSFYNNEISEKSEIFDDQFSVERPDGSNFTLKIRSTKLEDSAMYFCASSEIQGAHEQYFGPGTRLTVT.

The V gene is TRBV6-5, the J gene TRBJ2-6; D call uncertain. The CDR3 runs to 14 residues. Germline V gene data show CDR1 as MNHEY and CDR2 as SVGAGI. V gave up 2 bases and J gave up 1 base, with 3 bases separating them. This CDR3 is CASSYQSGANVLTF. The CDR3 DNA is TGTGCCAGCAGTTACCAGTCTGGGGCCAACGTCCTGACTTTC.

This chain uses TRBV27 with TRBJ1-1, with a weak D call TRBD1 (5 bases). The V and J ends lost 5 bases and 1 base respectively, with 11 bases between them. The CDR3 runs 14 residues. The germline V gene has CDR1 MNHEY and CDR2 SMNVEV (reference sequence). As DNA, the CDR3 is TGTGCCAGCAGTGCAAACAGGCAGAACACTGAAGCTTTCTTT. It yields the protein CASSANRQNTEAFF.

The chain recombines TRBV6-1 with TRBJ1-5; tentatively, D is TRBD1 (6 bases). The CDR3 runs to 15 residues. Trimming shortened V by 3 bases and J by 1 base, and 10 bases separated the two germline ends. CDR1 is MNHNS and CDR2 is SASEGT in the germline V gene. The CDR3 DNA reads TGTGCCAGCAGTGATTCAGGGGTGAGCAATCAGCCCCAGCATTTT. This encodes CASSDSGVSNQPQHF.

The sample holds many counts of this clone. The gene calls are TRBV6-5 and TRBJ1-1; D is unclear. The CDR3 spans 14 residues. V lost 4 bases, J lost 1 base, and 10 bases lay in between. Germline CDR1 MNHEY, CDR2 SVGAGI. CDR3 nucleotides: TGTGCCAGCAGTTCCGCGGAACCGAACACTGAAGCTTTCTTT. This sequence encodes CASSSAEPNTEAFF.

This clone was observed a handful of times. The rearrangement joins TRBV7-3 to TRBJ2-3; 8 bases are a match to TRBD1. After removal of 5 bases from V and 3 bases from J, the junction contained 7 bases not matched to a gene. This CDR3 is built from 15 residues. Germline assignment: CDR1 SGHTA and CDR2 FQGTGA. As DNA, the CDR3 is TGTGCCAGCAGCGGCAGGGGGCGGGCGACAGATACGCAGTATTTT. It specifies CASSGRGRATDTQYF.

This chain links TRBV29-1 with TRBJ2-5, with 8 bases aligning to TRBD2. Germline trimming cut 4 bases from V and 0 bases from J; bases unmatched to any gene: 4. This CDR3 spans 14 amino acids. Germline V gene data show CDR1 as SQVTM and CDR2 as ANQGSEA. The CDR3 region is CSVAGGGNQETQYF. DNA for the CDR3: TGCAGCGTTGCGGGCGGGGGGAACCAAGAGACCCAGTACTTC.

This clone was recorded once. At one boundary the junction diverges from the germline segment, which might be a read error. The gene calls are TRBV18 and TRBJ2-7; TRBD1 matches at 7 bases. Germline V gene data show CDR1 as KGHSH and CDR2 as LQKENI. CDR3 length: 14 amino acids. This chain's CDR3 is CASSAPGQSYEQYF. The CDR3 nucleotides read TGTGCCAGCTCAGCACCGGGACAGTCCTACGAGCAGTACTTC.

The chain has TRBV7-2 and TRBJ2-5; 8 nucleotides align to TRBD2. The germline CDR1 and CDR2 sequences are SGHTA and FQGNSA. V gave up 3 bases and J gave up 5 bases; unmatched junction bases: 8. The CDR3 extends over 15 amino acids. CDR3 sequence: CASSLGTSIFETQYF. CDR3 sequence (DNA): TGTGCCAGCAGCTTGGGGACTAGTATTTTCGAGACCCAGTACTTC.

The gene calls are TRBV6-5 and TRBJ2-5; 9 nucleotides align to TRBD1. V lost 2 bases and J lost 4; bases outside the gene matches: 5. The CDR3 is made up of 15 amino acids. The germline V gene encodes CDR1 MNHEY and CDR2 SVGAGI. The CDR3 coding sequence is TGTGCCAGCAGTTACCCGGGACAGGGTGTAGAGACCCAGTACTTC. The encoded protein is CASSYPGQGVETQYF.

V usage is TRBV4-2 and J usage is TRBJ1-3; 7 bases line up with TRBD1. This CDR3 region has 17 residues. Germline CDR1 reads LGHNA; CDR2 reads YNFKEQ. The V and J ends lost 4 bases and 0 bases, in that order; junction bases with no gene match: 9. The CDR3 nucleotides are TGTGCCAGCAGCCGCGGAAGGGGGCAAATCTCTGGAAACACCATATATTTT. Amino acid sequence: CASSRGRGQISGNTIYF.

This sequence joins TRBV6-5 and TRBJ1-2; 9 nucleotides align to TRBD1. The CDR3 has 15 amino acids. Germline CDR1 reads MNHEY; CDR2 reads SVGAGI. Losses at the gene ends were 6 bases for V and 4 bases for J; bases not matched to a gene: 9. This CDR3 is CASSPGTGHSYGYTF. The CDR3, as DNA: TGTGCCAGCAGCCCCGGGACAGGGCACAGCTATGGCTACACCTTC.

Here the CDR3 DNA reads TGTGCCAGCAGCACCGACAGAAAGAACACTGAAGCTTTCTTT. Encoded protein: CASSTDRKNTEAFF. The V call is TRBV5-4, the J call TRBJ1-1; maybe TRBD1 (5 bases). The CDR3 is 14 amino acids. V was pared by 4 bases and J by 1 base, with 11 bases between. Germline CDR1 is SGHNT and CDR2 is YYREEE (reference sequence). The complete variable domain, with remaining parts taken from reference TRBV5-4 and TRBJ1-1, reads ETGVTQSPTHLIKTRGQQVTLRCSSQSGHNTVSWYQQALGQGPQFIFQYYREEENGRGNFPPRFSGLQFPNYSSELNVNALELDDSALYLCASSTDRKNTEAFFGQGTRLTVV.

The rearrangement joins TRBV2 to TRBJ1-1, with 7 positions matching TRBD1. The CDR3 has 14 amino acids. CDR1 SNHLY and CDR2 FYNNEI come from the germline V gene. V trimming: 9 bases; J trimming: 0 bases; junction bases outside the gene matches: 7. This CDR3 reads CASWGQLMNTEAFF. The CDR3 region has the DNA TGTGCCAGTTGGGGACAGCTGATGAACACTGAAGCTTTCTTT.

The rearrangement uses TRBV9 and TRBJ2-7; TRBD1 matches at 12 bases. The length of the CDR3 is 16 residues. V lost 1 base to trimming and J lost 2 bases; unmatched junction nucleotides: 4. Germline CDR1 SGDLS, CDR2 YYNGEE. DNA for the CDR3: TGTGCCAGCAGCGTAACCGGGACAGGGGGCACCTACGAGCAGTACTTC. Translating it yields CASSVTGTGGTYEQYF.

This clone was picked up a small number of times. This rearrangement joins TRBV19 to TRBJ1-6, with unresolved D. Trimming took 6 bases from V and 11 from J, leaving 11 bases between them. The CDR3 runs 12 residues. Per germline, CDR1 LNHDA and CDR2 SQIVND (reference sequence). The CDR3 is CASRTGWAPLHF. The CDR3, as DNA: TGTGCCAGTAGGACGGGATGGGCACCCCTCCACTTT.

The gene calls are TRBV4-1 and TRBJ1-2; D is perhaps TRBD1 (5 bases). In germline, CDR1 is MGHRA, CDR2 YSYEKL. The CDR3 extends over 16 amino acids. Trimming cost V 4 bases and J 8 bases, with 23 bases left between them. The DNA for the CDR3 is TGCGCCAGCAGCCCCCGCAGGGCAGGTGCATTCGACGGCTACACCTTC. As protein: CASSPRRAGAFDGYTF.

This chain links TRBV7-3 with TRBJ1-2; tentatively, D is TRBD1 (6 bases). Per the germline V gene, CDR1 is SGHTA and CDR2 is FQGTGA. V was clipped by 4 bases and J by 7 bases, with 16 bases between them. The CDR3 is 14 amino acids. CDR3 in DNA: TGTGCCAGCAGCTCATACACAGGGTGGCGTGGCTACACCTTC. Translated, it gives CASSSYTGWRGYTF.

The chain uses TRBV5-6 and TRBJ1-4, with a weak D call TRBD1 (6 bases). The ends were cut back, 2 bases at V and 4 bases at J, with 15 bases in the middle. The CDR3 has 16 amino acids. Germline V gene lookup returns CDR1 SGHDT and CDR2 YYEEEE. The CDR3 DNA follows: TGTGCCAGCAGCTTTTTTTCCGACAGGTTTAATGAAAAACTGTTTTTT. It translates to CASSFFSDRFNEKLFF.

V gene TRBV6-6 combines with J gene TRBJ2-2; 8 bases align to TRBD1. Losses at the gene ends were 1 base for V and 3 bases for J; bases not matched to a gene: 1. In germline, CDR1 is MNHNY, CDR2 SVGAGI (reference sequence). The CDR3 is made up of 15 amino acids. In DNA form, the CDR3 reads TGTGCCAGCAGTTACTGGACAGGGTACACCGGGGAGCTGTTTTTT. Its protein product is CASSYWTGYTGELFF.

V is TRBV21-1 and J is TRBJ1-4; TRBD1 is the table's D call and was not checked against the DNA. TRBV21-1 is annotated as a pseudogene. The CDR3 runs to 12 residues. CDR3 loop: CAKRDSNEKLFF. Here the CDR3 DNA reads TGTGCCAAGAGAGACAGTAATGAAAAACTGTTTTTT.